These T cell receptor beta chains were read from a single sample in a study of blood T cell repertoires in COVID-19. TCRdb's table, derived via immunoSEQ multiplex PCR, lists solely in-frame clones and lacks some. The sample shows about 57,000 clones, roughly 80% of them seen only once. What was sequenced was PBMCs or T cells enriched from blood (not recorded which). Every receptor here comes from a woman between 40 and 55 years old with acute COVID-19. Both conserved end residues are part of each CDR3. A D gene is named only where the DNA matches it firmly. Clone size is stated in some rows and not others, as once, few, many or a class when expanded.

>TRBJ1-5|-|TRBD1|TRBV19
CASRPGQTLQPQHF
TGTGCCAGTCGCCCGGGACAGACGTTACAGCCCCAGCATTTT
>TRBJ2-1|-|TRBD2|TRBV11-3
CASRVAGGIEQFF
TGTGCCAGCAGGGTAGCGGGGGGTATTGAGCAGTTCTTC
>TRBJ1-5|-|TRBD1|TRBV19
CASSTGTGYQPQHF
TGTGCCAGCTCTACCGGGACAGGGTACCAGCCCCAGCATTTT
>TRBJ1-6|-|-|TRBV6-4
CASSPTGRINSPLHF
TGTGCCAGCAGTCCGACAGGACGGATAAATTCACCCCTCCACTTT
>TRBJ2-1|-|TRBD2|TRBV27
CASSPPGGSREQFF
TGTGCCAGCAGTCCCCCGGGAGGTTCGCGGGAGCAGTTCTTC
>TRBJ1-5|-|TRBD1|TRBV7-9
CASSLKGPGQGGQPQHF
TGTGCCAGCAGCCTCAAGGGGCCGGGACAGGGTGGTCAGCCCCAGCATTTT
>TRBJ1-1|-|-|TRBV11-2
CASTHRLDSSNTEAFF
TGTGCCAGCACGCACCGTTTGGACAGCTCTAACACTGAAGCTTTCTTT
>TRBJ2-3|-|TRBD1|TRBV19
CASSTGQGYGDTQYF
TGTGCCAGTAGCACAGGACAGGGGTATGGAGATACGCAGTATTTT
>TRBJ2-2|once|-|TRBV19
CASSIRGRGELFF
TGTGCCAGTAGTATTCGGGGAAGGGGGGAGCTGTTTTTT
>TRBJ1-4|-|TRBD1|TRBV7-9
CASSVTGQGDEKLFF
TGTGCCAGCAGCGTAACGGGACAGGGGGATGAAAAACTGTTTTTT
>TRBJ2-2|-|TRBD1|TRBV6-5
CASSRTGAGELFF
TGTGCCAGCAGCCGCACAGGGGCCGGGGAGCTGTTTTTT
>TRBJ1-1|-|TRBD1|TRBV13
CASSSGGLTGSTEAFF
TGTGCCAGCAGCTCCGGAGGCCTGACAGGGAGCACTGAAGCTTTCTTT
>TRBJ1-4|few|-|TRBV13
CASSRGDNEKLFF
TGTGCCAGCAGCCGGGGGGACAATGAAAAACTGTTTTTT
>TRBJ1-5|-|TRBD1|TRBV6-6
CASSPGQGRVPQHF
TGTGCCAGCAGCCCGGGACAGGGGCGTGTTCCCCAGCATTTT
>TRBJ1-2|-|-|TRBV5-6
CASSLAGARYGYTF
TGTGCCAGCAGCTTGGCAGGGGCACGATATGGCTACACCTTC
>TRBJ2-5|-|TRBD2|TRBV7-2
CASSPPGLAGVTQYF
TGTGCCAGCAGCCCGCCGGGACTAGCGGGAGTGACCCAGTACTTC
>TRBJ1-4|-|TRBD1|TRBV28
CASSTRQGALEKLFF
TGTGCCAGCAGTACAAGACAGGGGGCGCTTGAAAAACTGTTTTTT
>TRBJ1-2|-|-|TRBV19
CASSPGLFNYGYTF
TGTGCCAGTAGTCCCGGACTGTTTAACTATGGCTACACCTTC
>TRBJ2-2|-|-|TRBV4-2
CASSQDWLNTGELFF
TGTGCCAGCAGCCAAGATTGGCTGAACACCGGGGAGCTGTTTTTT
>TRBJ2-1|-|-|TRBV11-2
CASSAAGGPTVSEQFF
TGTGCCAGCAGCGCCGCCGGGGGGCCCACGGTGAGTGAGCAGTTCTTC
>TRBJ1-1|-|TRBD1|TRBV10-1
CASSPAGTENTEAFF
TGCGCCAGCAGTCCGGCCGGGACAGAGAACACTGAAGCTTTCTTT
>TRBJ2-3|-|-|TRBV10-2
CASSERAGGDTDTQYF
TGCGCCAGCAGTGAGAGGGCCGGAGGAGACACAGATACGCAGTATTTT
>TRBJ2-3|-|-|TRBV5-4
CASSLGQLYTDTQYF
TGTGCCAGCAGCTTGGGACAGCTTTACACAGATACGCAGTATTTT
>TRBJ2-1|-|-|TRBV7-9
CASSLDRNNEQFF
TGTGCCAGCAGCCTAGACAGGAACAATGAGCAGTTCTTC
>TRBJ2-1|-|-|TRBV5-4
CASSLGGRGNEQFF
TGTGCCAGCAGCTTGGGAGGCCGGGGGAATGAGCAGTTCTTC
>TRBJ2-1|-|-|TRBV6-5
CASRDYNTKNEQFF
TGTGCCAGCAGGGATTACAATACTAAAAATGAGCAGTTCTTC
>TRBJ1-5|few|TRBD1|TRBV28
CASSKDRGVTQPQHF
TGTGCCAGCAGTAAAGACAGGGGGGTGACTCAGCCCCAGCATTTT
>TRBJ2-5|-|TRBD1|TRBV28
CASSLVRGRGETQYF
TGTGCCAGCAGTTTAGTGAGGGGGCGCGGAGAGACCCAGTACTTC
>TRBJ2-7|few|-|TRBV27
CASSFIGGSYEQYF
TGTGCCAGCAGTTTTATCGGGGGCTCCTACGAGCAGTACTTC
>TRBJ2-2|-|-|TRBV6-8
CASRTDREHRGAVF
TGTGCCAGCCGGACAGACCGCGAACACCGGGGAGCTGTTTTT
>TRBJ2-1|-|TRBD2|TRBV15
CATSRGQLAVNNEQFF
TGTGCCACCAGCAGAGGTCAACTAGCGGTCAACAATGAGCAGTTCTTC
>TRBJ1-6|-|-|TRBV28
CASSLVGGSRSPLHF
TGTGCCAGCAGTTTAGTCGGGGGGTCGCGTTCACCCCTCCACTTT
>TRBJ2-6|-|-|TRBV19
CASSPEGGLGGANVLTF
TGTGCCAGTAGTCCCGAGGGGGGGTTAGGCGGGGCCAACGTCCTGACTTTC
>TRBJ2-2|-|-|TRBV3-1/TRBV3-2
CASSRGGVNTGELFF
TGTGCCAGCAGCCGGGGCGGGGTGAACACCGGGGAGCTGTTTTTT
>TRBJ1-2|-|-|TRBV19
CASSVSGAWNYGYTF
TGTGCCAGTTCAGTCTCAGGTGCTTGGAACTATGGCTACACCTTC
>TRBJ2-1|once|-|TRBV24-1
CATSDPAGNRQNEQFF
TGTGCCACCAGTGACCCCGCGGGGAACCGCCAAAATGAGCAGTTCTTC
>TRBJ1-4|-|-|TRBV29-1
CSVEDEVSSLFF
TGCAGCGTTGAAGATGAGGTCTCCAGCCTGTTTTTT